The sequence of this T cell receptor beta chain was determined in a study of T cells in Graves' hyperthyroidism and ophthalmopathy (dated by TCRdb to between 2019 and 2020). At the level of the whole study: Peripheral blood was collected at initial diagnosis, before any treatment. In addition, the study compared T-cell repertoires in thyroid tissue and in blood from several Graves' hyperthyroidism patients. Once sampling was done, hyperthyroidism patients were given methimazole at a starting dose of 30 mg daily, whereas ophthalmopathy patients were given high-dose intravenous methylprednisolone. Whether ophthalmopathy could be predicted prospectively was tested in an independent validation cohort made up of about 20 hyperthyroidism patients plus 17 patients who later progressed to ophthalmopathy. For training and testing, the 100 or so patients in the discovery cohort were randomly divided in a 7:3 ratio. TCR V-J signatures able to tell the groups apart were searched for in a discovery cohort of 90 to 100 patients, of whom roughly 42 had Graves' ophthalmopathy and more than 55 had stable Graves' hyperthyroidism. The paper reports TCR Vbeta CDR3 sequencing of roughly 140 peripheral blood samples: 40 to 45 ophthalmopathy, approximately 74 hyperthyroidism and approximately 17 progressor patients. Results and caveats for the whole study, not just this receptor: A 13 V-J signature model separated ophthalmopathy from stable hyperthyroidism, with approximately 87% sensitivity and approximately 81% specificity in cross-validation and 80%/75% in testing. In validation, the model predicted progression to ophthalmopathy a median of about 5.9 months before onset, with roughly 70% sensitivity and roughly 73% specificity. Most expanded thyroid clonotypes (frequency above 0.001) were also detected in blood, suggesting blood repertoires may reflect thyroid immune responses. No statistical method was used to fix the sample size in advance, and group allocation was not hidden from the investigators.

TCR beta CDR3 regions were amplified from RNA transcripts. The TCR CDR3 was subjected to a first round of RT-PCR using the HTBI primer set and the Qiagen OneStep RT-PCR kit. Libraries were constructed in a second round of multiplex PCR, after which size selection and purification were carried out. Libraries were sequenced paired-end with 100 bp reads on an Illumina HiSeq2000. The original methods were these. SOAPnuke was used to process the raw data, removing reads that contained adapters or uncalled bases, had a mean Phred below 15, or lacked an exact match to the constant primer or identifier. COPE v1.2.5 was used to merge the high-quality paired reads, and each unique nucleotide sequence was defined as a clonotype. MiTCR v1.1 was used to align clonotypes to the IMGT TRBV, TRBD and TRBJ reference segments. Only V-J combinations with frequency above 0.0001, covering roughly 99% of repertoires, were analysed. The TCS score was defined as the ratio of F50 (clonal expansion) to E x V (chaos), calculated using BLOSUM62-based TCRdist between CDR3 peptides within each V-J. Welch's t-statistics and random forest reduced around 520 V-J features to 13, which were used in a naive Bayes classifier (R e1071). TCRdb trimmed the raw reads at Q25, called clones with MiXCR and kept productive beta chains. All rows with the same CDR3 protein become a single entry with the most common DNA and genes. TCRdb assigned the V and J calls; the authors' analysis was not used. This sample holds about 400,000 distinct CDR3 sequences; less than 15% were observed only once. The ten top clones hold roughly 8.3% of the sample.

Inclusive of the bounding cysteine and phenylalanine, the CDR3 is 13 residues long. CDR3 DNA only is kept here, 39 bases in frame from base 1. CDR1 and CDR2 were assigned from the germline V gene (reference sequence) as DFQATT and SNEGSKA. The junction shows trimming of 6 bases on V and 4 bases on J, and the gene matches do not reach 7 bases of it. Stable Graves' hyperthyroidism was defined as no progression to ophthalmopathy during 18 months of follow-up. Hyperthyroidism patients were newly diagnosed, had a disease duration of under 2 months, and were aged 18 to 65 years. Any patient with an uncontrolled infection, another autoimmune disease, pregnancy or lactation was excluded. Diagnoses were established on the basis of clinical symptoms, serum thyroxine and TRAb, thyroid ultrasound, and orbital computed tomography. PBMCs were isolated from approximately 10 ml of fresh peripheral blood by Ficoll-Paque density gradient centrifugation. Total RNA was extracted using Trizol reagent, and RNA quality was assessed on an Agilent 2100 Bioanalyzer.

This clonotype was observed many times. The target of this receptor is not known. No base qualities exist here, and no much larger clone lies one base off it. The sequencing sample was made of blood. The origin of this receptor is a young woman with Graves' hyperthyroidism. Recombination connected TRBV20-1 to TRBJ1-2, with TRBD1 matching 8 junction bases. The sequence in DNA is TGCAGTGCCCACCCTGGACAGGGCTATGGCTACACCTTC. Its protein product is CSAHPGQGYGYTF.